This TCR beta chain came from a study of early T cells in non-severe SARS-CoV-2 infection. Study as a whole: Unsorted whole blood bulk RNA was sequenced, with unpaired chains.

Study results and limitations: There was a bias toward anti-spike CD8 responses in VDJdb matching, which missed private and CD4 specificities.

V lost 0 bases to trimming and J lost 2 bases; unmatched junction nucleotides: 3. Germline CDR1 and CDR2: SGHNT and YYREEE (reference sequence). The CDR3 is 16 residues long. As for this clonotype: Antigen specificity is unknown.

The protocol attached unique molecular identifiers to individual cDNA molecules. TCRdb re-analysed the 5' RACE reads in MiXCR, keeping a single row per CDR3 protein. The sample carries 35,000 to 50,000 distinct CDR3 sequences, about 5.9% recorded once. This specimen consisted of whole blood, obtained at baseline. The J gene is TRBJ1-2, the V gene TRBV5-4; 11 positions match TRBD1. The receptor was derived from an adult who was a healthcare worker with PCR-confirmed SARS-CoV-2 infection or an uninfected control (not recorded which). CDR3 in DNA: TGTGCCAGCAGCTTGGATCGGACAGGGGGCAACTATGGCTACACCTTC. It encodes CASSLDRTGGNYGYTF.